The clone carrying this T cell receptor beta chain has more than one count but fewer than ten. As yet, its antigen is unknown. The sample comes from a study of post-analysis software for immune sequencing data. General study points: Patients had higher frequencies than controls of a few TRBV segments, including TRBV5-6, TRBV5-1 and TRBV20-1.

CDR3 length: 16 amino acids. Germline V lookup: CDR1 SGHDN, CDR2 FVKESK. V lost 2 bases and J 0 bases, leaving 11 bases between the germline ends. Researchers reported that TCR beta cDNA libraries carried unique molecular identifiers. TCRdb independently ran MiXCR on the PCR reads; one entry per CDR3 protein. The table includes roughly 180,000 distinct CDR3 sequences, roughly 30% detected once. The clonotype comes from a girl between 10 and 17 years old with multiple sclerosis. V is TRBV14 and J is TRBJ2-1; D unclear. The sample consisted of blood. In DNA form, the CDR3 reads TGTGCCAGCAGCCAAAACACCTTGAGCTCCTACAATGAGCAGTTCTTC. Translated: CASSQNTLSSYNEQFF.